The entry below describes one TCR beta chain. CDR1 is SGHRS and CDR2 is YFSETQ in the germline V gene. This CDR3 comprises 17 residues. The V segment lost 4 bases and the J segment 3 bases; nucleotides outside the gene matches: 5. This sample is drawn from a study of blood T cell repertoires in COVID-19. Assay used: immunoSEQ multiplex PCR; TCRdb lists only in-frame clones, some missing. This table holds 80,000 to 130,000 clones, roughly nine tenths found once. This receptor was obtained from a man aged 55-75 years with acute or convalescent COVID-19. The V call is TRBV5-1, the J call TRBJ2-1; 15 bases agree with TRBD2. The sample comprised peripheral blood. The CDR3 sequence is CASSPGLAGGNYNEQFF. The CDR3, as DNA: TGCGCCAGCAGCCCTGGACTAGCGGGAGGGAACTACAATGAGCAGTTCTTC.